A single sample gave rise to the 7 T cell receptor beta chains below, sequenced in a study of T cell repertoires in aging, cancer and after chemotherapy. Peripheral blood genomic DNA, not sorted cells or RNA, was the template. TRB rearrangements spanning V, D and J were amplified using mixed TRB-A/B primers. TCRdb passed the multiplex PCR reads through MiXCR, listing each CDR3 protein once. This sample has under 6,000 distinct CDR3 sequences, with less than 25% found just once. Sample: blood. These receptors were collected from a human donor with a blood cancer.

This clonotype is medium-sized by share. The CDR3 nucleotides read TGTGCCAGCAGCCGCCCGACAGGGATGGGTTCACCCCTCCACTTT. This translates into CASSRPTGMGSPLHF. This chain joins TRBV6-2 or TRBV6-3 and TRBJ1-6; 7 bases fit TRBD1. Germline V lookup: CDR1 MNHEY, CDR2 SVGEGT. The ends lost 6 bases at V and 9 bases at J; junction bases unmatched: 11. This CDR3 spans 15 amino acids.

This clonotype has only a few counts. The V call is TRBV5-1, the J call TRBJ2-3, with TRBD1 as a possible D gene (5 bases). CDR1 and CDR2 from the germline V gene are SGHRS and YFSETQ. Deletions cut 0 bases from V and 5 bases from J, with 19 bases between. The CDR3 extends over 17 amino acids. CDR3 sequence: CASSLGRLGVVGDTQYF. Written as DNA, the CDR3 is TGCGCCAGCAGCTTGGGTCGTTTAGGGGTGGTTGGAGATACGCAGTATTTT.

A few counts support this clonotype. The CDR3 is CASSLWDRAGYTF. CDR3 in DNA: TGTGCCAGCAGCTTATGGGACAGGGCCGGCTACACCTTC. The V gene is TRBV5-4, the J gene TRBJ1-2; 9 bases match TRBD1. Trimming removed 2 bases from V and 8 bases from J; junction bases left unmatched: 4. From germline, CDR1 is SGHNT and CDR2 YYREEE (reference sequence). The CDR3 extends over 13 amino acids.

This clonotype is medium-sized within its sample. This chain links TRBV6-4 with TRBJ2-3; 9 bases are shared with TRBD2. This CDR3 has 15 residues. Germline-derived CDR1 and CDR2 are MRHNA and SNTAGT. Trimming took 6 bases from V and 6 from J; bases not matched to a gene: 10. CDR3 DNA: TGTGCCAGCAGCCCAGGTAGCGGGAGTTCGGATACGCAGTATTTT. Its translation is CASSPGSGSSDTQYF.

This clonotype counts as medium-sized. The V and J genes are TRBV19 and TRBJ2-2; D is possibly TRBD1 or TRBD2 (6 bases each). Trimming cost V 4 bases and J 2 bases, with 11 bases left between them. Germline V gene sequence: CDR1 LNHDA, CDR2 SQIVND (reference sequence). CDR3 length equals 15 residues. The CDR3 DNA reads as TGTGCCAGTAGTAAGAGGGGGGACAACACCGGGGAGCTGTTTTTT. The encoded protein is CASSKRGDNTGELFF.

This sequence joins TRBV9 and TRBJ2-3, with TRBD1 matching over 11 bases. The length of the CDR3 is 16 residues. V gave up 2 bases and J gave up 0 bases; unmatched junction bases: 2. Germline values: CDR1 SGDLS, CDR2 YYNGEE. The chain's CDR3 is CASSVGTGGSTDTQYF. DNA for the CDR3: TGTGCCAGCAGCGTTGGGACAGGGGGGAGCACAGATACGCAGTATTTT.

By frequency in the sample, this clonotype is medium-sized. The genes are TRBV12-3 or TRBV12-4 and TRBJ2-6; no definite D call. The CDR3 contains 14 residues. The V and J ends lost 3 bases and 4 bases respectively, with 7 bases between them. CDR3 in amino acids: CASSLDGGANVLTF. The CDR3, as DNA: TGTGCCAGCAGTTTGGATGGAGGGGCCAACGTCCTGACTTTC.